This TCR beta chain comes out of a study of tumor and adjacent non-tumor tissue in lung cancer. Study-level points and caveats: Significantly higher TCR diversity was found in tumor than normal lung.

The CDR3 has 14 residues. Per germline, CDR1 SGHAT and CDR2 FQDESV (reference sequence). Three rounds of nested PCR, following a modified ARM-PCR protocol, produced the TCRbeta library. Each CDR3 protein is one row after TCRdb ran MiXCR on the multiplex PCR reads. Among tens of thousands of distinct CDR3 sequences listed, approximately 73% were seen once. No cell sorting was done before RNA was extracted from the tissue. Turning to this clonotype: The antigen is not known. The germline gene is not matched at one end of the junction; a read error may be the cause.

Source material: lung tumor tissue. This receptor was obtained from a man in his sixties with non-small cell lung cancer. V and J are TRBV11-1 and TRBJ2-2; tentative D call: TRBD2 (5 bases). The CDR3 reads CARSCTSGTGELFF. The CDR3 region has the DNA TGTGCCAGAAGCTGTACTAGTGGTACAGGGGAGCTGTTTTTT.